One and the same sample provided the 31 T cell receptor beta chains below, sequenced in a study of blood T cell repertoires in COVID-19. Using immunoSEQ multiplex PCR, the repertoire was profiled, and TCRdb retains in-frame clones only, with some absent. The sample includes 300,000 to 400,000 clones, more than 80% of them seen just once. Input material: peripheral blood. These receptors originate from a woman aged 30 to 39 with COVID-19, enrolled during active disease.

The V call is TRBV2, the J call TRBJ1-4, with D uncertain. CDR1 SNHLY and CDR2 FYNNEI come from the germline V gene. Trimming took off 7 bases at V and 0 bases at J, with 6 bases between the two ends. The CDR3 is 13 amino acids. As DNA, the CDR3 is TGTGCCAGCACCGGGACAACTAATGAAAAACTGTTTTTT. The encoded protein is CASTGTTNEKLFF.

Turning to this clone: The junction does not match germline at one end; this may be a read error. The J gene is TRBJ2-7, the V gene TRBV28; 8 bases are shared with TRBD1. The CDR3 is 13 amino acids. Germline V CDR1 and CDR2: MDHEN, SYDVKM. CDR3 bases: TGTGCCAGCAGCACCGGACAGGGCTACGGAGTCGCCTTC. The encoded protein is CASSTGQGYGVAF.

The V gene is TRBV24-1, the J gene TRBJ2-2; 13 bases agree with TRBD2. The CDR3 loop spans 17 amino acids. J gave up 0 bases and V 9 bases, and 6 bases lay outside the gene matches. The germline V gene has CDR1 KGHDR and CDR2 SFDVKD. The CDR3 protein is CATVSGTSGTNTGELFF. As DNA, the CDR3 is TGTGCCACCGTCTCCGGGACTAGCGGGACGAACACCGGGGAGCTGTTTTTT.

This CDR3 is CASSLIAGTENTEAFF. CDR3 sequence (DNA): TGTGCCAGCAGCCTAATTGCCGGGACAGAGAACACTGAAGCTTTCTTT. This chain joins TRBV7-9 and TRBJ1-1; 7 bases are shared with TRBD1. CDR1 and CDR2 from the germline V gene are SEHNR and FQNEAQ (reference sequence). The CDR3 extends over 16 amino acids. Unmatched junction bases numbered 10, after V lost 5 bases and J lost 1 base.

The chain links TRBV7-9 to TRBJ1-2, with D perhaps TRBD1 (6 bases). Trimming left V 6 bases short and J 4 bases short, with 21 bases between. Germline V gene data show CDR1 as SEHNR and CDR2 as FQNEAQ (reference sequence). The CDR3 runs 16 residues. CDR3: CASRDAGATPIYGYTF. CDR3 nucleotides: TGTGCCAGCAGGGATGCAGGGGCCACCCCCATCTATGGCTACACCTTC.

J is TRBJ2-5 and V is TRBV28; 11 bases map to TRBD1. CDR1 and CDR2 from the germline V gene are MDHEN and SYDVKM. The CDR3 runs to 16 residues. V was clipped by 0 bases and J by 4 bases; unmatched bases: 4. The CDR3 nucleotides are TGTGCCAGCAGTTTATGGAGGACAGGGGGCGGAGAGACCCAGTACTTC. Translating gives CASSLWRTGGGETQYF. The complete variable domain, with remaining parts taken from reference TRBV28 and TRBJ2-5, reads DVKVTQSSRYLVKRTGEKVFLECVQDMDHENMFWYRQDPGLGLRLIYFSYDVKMKEKGDIPEGYSVSREKKERFSLILESASTNQTSMYLCASSLWRTGGGETQYFGPGTRLLVL.

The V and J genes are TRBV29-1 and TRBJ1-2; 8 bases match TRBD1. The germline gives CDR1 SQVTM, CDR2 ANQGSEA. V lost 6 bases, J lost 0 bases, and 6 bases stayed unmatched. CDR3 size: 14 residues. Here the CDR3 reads CSVHDRGTNYGYTF. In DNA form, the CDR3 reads TGCAGCGTGCATGACAGGGGCACTAACTATGGCTACACCTTC.

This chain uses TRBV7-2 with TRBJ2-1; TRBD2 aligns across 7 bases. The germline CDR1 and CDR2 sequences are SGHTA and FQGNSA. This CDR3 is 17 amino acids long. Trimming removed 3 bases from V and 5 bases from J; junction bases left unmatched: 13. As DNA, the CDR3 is TGTGCCAGCAGCTTCAATCCGCCTAGCGGCCTAAACAATGAGCAGTTCTTC. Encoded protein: CASSFNPPSGLNNEQFF.

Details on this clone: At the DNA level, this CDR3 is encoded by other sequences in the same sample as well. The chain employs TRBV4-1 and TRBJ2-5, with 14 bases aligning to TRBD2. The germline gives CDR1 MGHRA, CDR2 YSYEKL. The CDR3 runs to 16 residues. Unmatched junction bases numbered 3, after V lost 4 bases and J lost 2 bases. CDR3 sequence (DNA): TGCGCCAGCAGCCTGAGACTAGCGGGGGGGCAAGAGACCCAGTACTTC. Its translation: CASSLRLAGGQETQYF.

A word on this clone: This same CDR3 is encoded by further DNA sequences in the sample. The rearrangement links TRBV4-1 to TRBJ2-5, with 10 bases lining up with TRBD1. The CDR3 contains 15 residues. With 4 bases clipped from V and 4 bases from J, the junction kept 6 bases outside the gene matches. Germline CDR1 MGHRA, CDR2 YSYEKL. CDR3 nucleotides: TGCGCCAGCAGCCCTAGACAGGGGGCGGGAGAGACCCAGTACTTC. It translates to CASSPRQGAGETQYF.

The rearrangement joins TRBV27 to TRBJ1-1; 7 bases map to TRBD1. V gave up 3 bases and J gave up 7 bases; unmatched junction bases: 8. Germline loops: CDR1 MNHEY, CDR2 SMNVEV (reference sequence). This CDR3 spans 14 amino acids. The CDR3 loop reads CASSFPDRDGEAFF. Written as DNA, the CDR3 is TGTGCCAGCAGTTTCCCTGACAGGGATGGTGAAGCTTTCTTT.

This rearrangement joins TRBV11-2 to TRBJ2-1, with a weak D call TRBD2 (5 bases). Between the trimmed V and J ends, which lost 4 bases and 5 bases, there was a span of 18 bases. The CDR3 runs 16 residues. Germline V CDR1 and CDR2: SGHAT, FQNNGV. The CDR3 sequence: CASSSPRPPGDNEQFF. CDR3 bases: TGTGCCAGCAGCTCTCCCCGGCCACCCGGGGACAATGAGCAGTTCTTC.

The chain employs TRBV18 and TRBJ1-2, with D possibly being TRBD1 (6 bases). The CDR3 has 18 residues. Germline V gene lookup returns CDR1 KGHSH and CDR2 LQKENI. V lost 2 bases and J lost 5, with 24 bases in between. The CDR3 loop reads CASSPRSRTVPTLYGYTF. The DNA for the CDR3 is TGTGCCAGCTCACCAAGGTCTAGGACAGTCCCAACCCTATATGGCTACACCTTC.

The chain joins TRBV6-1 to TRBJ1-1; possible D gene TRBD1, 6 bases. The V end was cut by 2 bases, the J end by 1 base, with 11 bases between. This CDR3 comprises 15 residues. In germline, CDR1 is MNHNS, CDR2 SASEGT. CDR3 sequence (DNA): TGTGCCAGCAGTGAATACGGCAGGGGGAACACTGAAGCTTTCTTT. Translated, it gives CASSEYGRGNTEAFF.

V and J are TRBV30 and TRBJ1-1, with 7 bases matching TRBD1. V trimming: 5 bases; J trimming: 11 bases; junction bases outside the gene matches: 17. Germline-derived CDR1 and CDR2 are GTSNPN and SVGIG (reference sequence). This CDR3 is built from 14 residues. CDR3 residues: CAWAPTGQIDVAFF. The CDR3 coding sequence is TGTGCCTGGGCCCCCACGGGACAGATCGATGTGGCTTTCTTT.

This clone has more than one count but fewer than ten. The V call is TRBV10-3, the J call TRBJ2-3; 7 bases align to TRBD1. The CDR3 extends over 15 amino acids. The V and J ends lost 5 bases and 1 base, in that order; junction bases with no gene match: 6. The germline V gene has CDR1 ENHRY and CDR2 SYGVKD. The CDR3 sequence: CAISNSDRGTDTQYF. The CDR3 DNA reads TGTGCCATCAGTAACTCAGACAGGGGCACAGATACGCAGTATTTT.

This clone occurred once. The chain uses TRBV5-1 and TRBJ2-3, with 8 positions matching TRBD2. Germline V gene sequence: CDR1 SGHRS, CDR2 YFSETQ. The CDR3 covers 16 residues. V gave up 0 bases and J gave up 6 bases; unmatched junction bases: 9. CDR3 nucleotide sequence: TGCGCCAGCAGCTTGGAGGTAGCGGGGCGCGGGGATACGCAGTATTTT. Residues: CASSLEVAGRGDTQYF.

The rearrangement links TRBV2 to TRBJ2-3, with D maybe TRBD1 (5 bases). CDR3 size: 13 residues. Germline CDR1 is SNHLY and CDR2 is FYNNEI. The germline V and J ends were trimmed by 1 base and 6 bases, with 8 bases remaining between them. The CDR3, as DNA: TGTGCCAGCAGTGAAGTTCCAGGGGATACGCAGTATTTT. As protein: CASSEVPGDTQYF.

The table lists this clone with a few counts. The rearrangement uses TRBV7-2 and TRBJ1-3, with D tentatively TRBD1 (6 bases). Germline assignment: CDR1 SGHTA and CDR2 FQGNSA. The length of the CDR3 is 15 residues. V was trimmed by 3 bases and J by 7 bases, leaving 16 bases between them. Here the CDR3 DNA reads TGTGCCAGCAGCTTGGGCCGTGGGGGCACGAACACCATATATTTT. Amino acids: CASSLGRGGTNTIYF.

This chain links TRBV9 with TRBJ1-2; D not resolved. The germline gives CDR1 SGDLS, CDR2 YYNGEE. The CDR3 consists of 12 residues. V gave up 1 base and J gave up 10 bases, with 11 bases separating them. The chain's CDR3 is CASSVMWTNYTF. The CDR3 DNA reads TGTGCCAGCAGCGTAATGTGGACTAACTACACCTTC.

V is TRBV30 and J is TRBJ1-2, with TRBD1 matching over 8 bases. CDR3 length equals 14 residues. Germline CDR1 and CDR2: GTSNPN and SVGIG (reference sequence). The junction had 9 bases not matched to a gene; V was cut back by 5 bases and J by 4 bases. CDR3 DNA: TGTGCCTGGGATCAGGGGGCCTTTCTCTATGGCTACACCTTC. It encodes CAWDQGAFLYGYTF.

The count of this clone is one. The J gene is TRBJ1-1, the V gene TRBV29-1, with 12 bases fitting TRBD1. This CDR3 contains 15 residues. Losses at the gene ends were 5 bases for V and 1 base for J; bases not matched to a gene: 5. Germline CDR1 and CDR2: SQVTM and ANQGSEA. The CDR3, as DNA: TGCAGCGTTTGGGACAGGGGGCTTGGGAACACTGAAGCTTTCTTT. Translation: CSVWDRGLGNTEAFF.

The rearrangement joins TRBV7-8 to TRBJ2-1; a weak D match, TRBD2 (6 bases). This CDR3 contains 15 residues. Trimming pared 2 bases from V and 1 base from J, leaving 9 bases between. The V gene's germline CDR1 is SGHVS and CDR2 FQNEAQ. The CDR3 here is CASSLSGGSYNEQFF. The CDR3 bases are TGTGCCAGCAGCTTATCCGGGGGATCCTACAATGAGCAGTTCTTC.

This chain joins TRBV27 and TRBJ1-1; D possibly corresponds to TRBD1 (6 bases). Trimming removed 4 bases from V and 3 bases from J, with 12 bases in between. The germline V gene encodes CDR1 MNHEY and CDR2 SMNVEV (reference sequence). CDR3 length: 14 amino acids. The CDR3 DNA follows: TGTGCCAGCAGTTCGGGGAAGGGGGACACTGAAGCTTTCTTT. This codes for CASSSGKGDTEAFF.

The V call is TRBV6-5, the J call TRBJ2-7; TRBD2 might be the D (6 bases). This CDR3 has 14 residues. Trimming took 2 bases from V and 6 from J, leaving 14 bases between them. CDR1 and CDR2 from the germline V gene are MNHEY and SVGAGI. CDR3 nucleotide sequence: TGTGCCAGCAGTTACCCCGGGGGAACCGGCGAGCAGTACTTC. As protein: CASSYPGGTGEQYF.

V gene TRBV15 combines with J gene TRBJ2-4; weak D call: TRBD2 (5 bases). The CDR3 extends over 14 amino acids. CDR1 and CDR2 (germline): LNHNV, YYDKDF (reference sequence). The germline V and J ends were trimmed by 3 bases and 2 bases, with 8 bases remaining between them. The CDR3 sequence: CATSSPGTKNIQYF. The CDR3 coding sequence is TGTGCCACCAGCAGCCCGGGAACCAAAAACATTCAGTACTTC.

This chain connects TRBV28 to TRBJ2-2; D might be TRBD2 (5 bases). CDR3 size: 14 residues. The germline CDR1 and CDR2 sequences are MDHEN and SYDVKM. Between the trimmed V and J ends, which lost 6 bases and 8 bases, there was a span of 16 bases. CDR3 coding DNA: TGTGCCAGCAGGCCCCCGGGAAAAGCGGGGGAGCTGTTTTTT. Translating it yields CASRPPGKAGELFF.

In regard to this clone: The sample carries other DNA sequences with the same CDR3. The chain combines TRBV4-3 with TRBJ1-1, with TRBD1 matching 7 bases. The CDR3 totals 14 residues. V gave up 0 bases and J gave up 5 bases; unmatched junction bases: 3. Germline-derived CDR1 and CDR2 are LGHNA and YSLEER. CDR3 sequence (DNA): TGCGCCAGCAGCCAAGATAGGGGGCGTACTGAAGCTTTCTTT. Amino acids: CASSQDRGRTEAFF.

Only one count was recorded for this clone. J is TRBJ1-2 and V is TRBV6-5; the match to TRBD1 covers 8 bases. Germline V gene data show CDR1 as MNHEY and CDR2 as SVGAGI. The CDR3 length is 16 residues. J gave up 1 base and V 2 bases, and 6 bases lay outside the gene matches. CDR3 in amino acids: CASSYGRTGFNYGYTF. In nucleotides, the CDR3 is TGTGCCAGCAGTTACGGGCGGACAGGGTTTAACTATGGCTACACCTTC.

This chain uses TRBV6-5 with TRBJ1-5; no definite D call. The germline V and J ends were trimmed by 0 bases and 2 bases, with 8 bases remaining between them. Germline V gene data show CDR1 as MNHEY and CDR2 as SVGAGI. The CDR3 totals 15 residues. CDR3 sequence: CASSYSHQGNQPQHF. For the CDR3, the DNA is TGTGCCAGCAGTTACTCCCACCAGGGCAATCAGCCCCAGCATTTT.

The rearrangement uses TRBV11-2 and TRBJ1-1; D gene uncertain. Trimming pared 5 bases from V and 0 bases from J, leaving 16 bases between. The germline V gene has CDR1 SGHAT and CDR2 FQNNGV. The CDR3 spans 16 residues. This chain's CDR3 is CASSPTFEGLNTEAFF. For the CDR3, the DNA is TGTGCCAGCAGCCCTACCTTCGAGGGATTGAACACTGAAGCTTTCTTT.